The 11 T cell receptor beta chains given below trace back to one sample, sequenced in a study of identical twins. TCRdb itself ran the 5' RACE reads through MiXCR, one entry per CDR3 protein. There are around 1.7 million distinct CDR3 sequences in the sample; around 33% occur only once, and around 0.25% lies in the top ten. What was sequenced was cord blood. Receptors were obtained from a newborn girl in good health.

This clonotype appeared a few times. The rearrangement uses TRBV7-2 and TRBJ2-1, with D perhaps matching TRBD2 (5 bases). The CDR3 consists of 16 residues. CDR1 is SGHTA and CDR2 is FQGNSA in the germline V gene. Trimming left V 5 bases short and J 6 bases short, with 20 bases between. The CDR3 reads CASSRTVATNSNEQFF. The CDR3 DNA sequence: TGTGCCAGCAGCCGAACGGTAGCGACCAATTCCAATGAGCAGTTCTTC.

V gene TRBV2 combines with J gene TRBJ1-2; 9 nucleotides align to TRBD1. The CDR3 spans 14 residues. Germline CDR1 is SNHLY and CDR2 is FYNNEI. Trimming took 6 bases from V and 1 from J; bases not matched to a gene: 3. DNA of the CDR3: TGTGCCAGCAGGACAGGGGGGATTAACTATGGCTACACCTTC. It translates to CASRTGGINYGYTF.

This rearrangement joins TRBV20-1 to TRBJ2-7, with TRBD2 matching 10 bases. From germline, CDR1 is DFQATT and CDR2 SNEGSKA (reference sequence). Trimming at V came to 6 bases and at J to 1 base, leaving 6 bases not matched to a gene. The CDR3 runs to 14 residues. The CDR3 bases are TGCAGTGCGGAGACTAGCGGGCTTTCCTACGAGCAGTACTTC. Translating gives CSAETSGLSYEQYF.

The rearrangement uses TRBV20-1 and TRBJ2-7; either TRBD1 or TRBD2 may supply D (6 bases each). Germline CDR1 is DFQATT and CDR2 is SNEGSKA (reference sequence). V dropped 3 bases and J dropped 3 bases, with 12 bases sitting between them. The CDR3 is 13 amino acids. In DNA form, the CDR3 reads TGCAGTGCTAGGGGGGGCTCGTTCTACGAGCAGTACTTC. Encoded protein: CSARGGSFYEQYF.

The CDR3 coding sequence is TGCGCCAGCAGCTCCAGGGTTGGGGCAACTAATGAAAAACTGTTTTTT. Translating gives CASSSRVGATNEKLFF. J is TRBJ1-4 and V is TRBV5-1; D may be TRBD1 (5 bases). This CDR3 comprises 16 residues. Germline V lookup: CDR1 SGHRS, CDR2 YFSETQ. Trimming pared 3 bases from V and 0 bases from J, leaving 12 bases between. Drawing the rest from reference TRBV5-1 and TRBJ1-4, the complete variable domain is KAGVTQTPRYLIKTRGQQVTLSCSPISGHRSVSWYQQTPGQGLQFLFEYFSETQRNKGNFPGRFSGRQFSNSRSEMNVSTLELGDSALYLCASSSRVGATNEKLFFGSGTQLSVL.

To note about this clonotype: At one boundary the junction diverges from the germline segment, which might be a read error. The chain is built from TRBV5-5 and TRBJ2-5, with D unresolved. CDR3 length: 14 residues. Per germline, CDR1 SGHKS and CDR2 YYEKEE (reference sequence). This chain's CDR3 is CASRIQADQETHYF. CDR3 in DNA: TGTGCCAGCAGAATCCAGGCTGACCAAGAGACCCACTACTTC. Filled out from reference TRBV5-5 and TRBJ2-5, the complete variable domain reads DAGVTQSPTHLIKTRGQQVTLRCSPISGHKSVSWYQQVLGQGPQFIFQYYEKEERGRGNFPDRFSARQFPNYSSELNVNALLLGDSALYLCASRIQADQETHYFGPGTRLLVL.

The chain employs TRBV27 and TRBJ2-3; maybe TRBD2 (5 bases). The germline V gene has CDR1 MNHEY and CDR2 SMNVEV (reference sequence). CDR3 size: 14 residues. V was cut by 3 bases and J by 5 bases, with 12 bases left in between. The CDR3 nucleotides read TGTGCCAGCAGTTTGTCGACCGGACTAGATACGCAGTATTTT. Amino acids: CASSLSTGLDTQYF.

Regarding this clonotype: This clone may be a read error of a much larger clone one base away. The chain joins TRBV2 to TRBJ1-1, with 9 bases matching TRBD1. Trimming removed 6 bases from V and 5 bases from J; junction bases left unmatched: 7. Germline V gene lookup returns CDR1 SNHLY and CDR2 FYNNEI. The CDR3 length is 14 residues. CDR3 amino acids: CASRPGTGKTEAFF. The CDR3 DNA reads TGTGCCAGCAGACCCGGGACAGGGAAGACTGAAGCTTTCTTT.

The V gene is TRBV14, the J gene TRBJ2-5; D call uncertain. Germline V lookup: CDR1 SGHDN, CDR2 FVKESK. There are 13 residues in the CDR3. Trimming pared 4 bases from V and 5 bases from J, leaving 11 bases between. CDR3 amino acids: CASSPNPKETQYF. Written as DNA, the CDR3 is TGTGCCAGCAGCCCCAATCCCAAGGAGACCCAGTACTTC.

In its sample, this clonotype was seen a few times. The chain has TRBV7-2 and TRBJ2-3; perhaps TRBD1 as D (5 bases). V was pared by 4 bases and J by 5 bases, with 19 bases between. Germline CDR1 SGHTA, CDR2 FQGNSA. This CDR3 region has 16 residues. As DNA, the CDR3 is TGTGCCAGCAGCTCACTCCGGCTTCAGGGCAGAGATACGCAGTATTTT. Amino acids: CASSSLRLQGRDTQYF.

The chain links TRBV29-1 to TRBJ1-1; 8 positions agree with TRBD1. Germline CDR1 and CDR2: SQVTM and ANQGSEA. The CDR3 sequence is 13 residues long. V was clipped by 5 bases and J by 10 bases; unmatched bases: 12. The chain's CDR3 is CSVWDPDRGSAFF. The CDR3 DNA reads TGCAGCGTTTGGGACCCAGACAGGGGATCAGCTTTCTTT.